Sequencing of this TCR beta chain was carried out in a study of T cell responses to AZD1222 COVID-19 vaccine. Points from the study as a whole: Baseline testing showed seropositivity in only six or seven AZD1222 recipients. No day 14 peak samples; only post-peak repertoires were characterized. Donors were mostly white British, more females; clonal diversity possibly underestimated.

Germline CDR1 and CDR2: SGHRS and YFSETQ. The CDR3 covers 15 residues. With V trimmed by 2 bases and J by 8 bases, 7 bases remained unmatched. Worth noting for this clone: As yet, its antigen is unknown.

Clones were read by immunoSEQ multiplex PCR, and TCRdb kept only the in-frame ones, dropping some. This repertoire shows over 100,000 clones, over 75% found once; its top ten account for around 8.7%. The J gene is TRBJ2-3, the V gene TRBV5-1, with 11 positions matching TRBD2. This TCR came from an adult in good health. The source material was peripheral blood, sampled on day 0 of AZD1222 vaccination. In DNA, the CDR3 is TGCGCCAGCAGCTTCACTAGCGGGAGATTGGTTACGCAGTATTTT. Encoded protein: CASSFTSGRLVTQYF.